A single TCR beta chain is shown here with its context. What it binds is not known. V lost 0 bases and J 5 bases, leaving 12 bases between the germline ends. This CDR3 spans 14 amino acids. CDR1 DFQATT and CDR2 SNEGSKA come from the germline V gene (reference sequence). The sample is drawn from a study of post-analysis software for immune sequencing data. Study information: Patients had relapsing-remitting, secondary progressive or progressive-relapsing multiple sclerosis; some lacked subtype.

Study-wide results and limits: Roughly 5 TRBV segments, TRBV5-6, TRBV5-1 and TRBV20-1 among them, were found more frequent in patients than controls. Multiple sclerosis patients had significantly lower normalized Chao1 diversity than controls. The F measure placed samples prepared in the same batch into strongly shared clusters.

Researchers reported that TCR beta cDNA libraries carried unique molecular identifiers. Via MiXCR, TCRdb re-called the PCR reads, giving one row per CDR3 protein. The table lists roughly 580,000 distinct CDR3 sequences, roughly 46% of them singletons. The sequenced sample was blood. This TCR was recovered from a girl aged 5 to 17 with multiple sclerosis. The J gene is TRBJ2-3, the V gene TRBV20-1; the D gene is possibly TRBD2 (6 bases). CDR3 bases: TGCAGTGCTAGAGATTGGAGGGGCTTAGATACGCAGTATTTT. Translating it yields CSARDWRGLDTQYF.